This is a list of T cell receptor beta chains from one sample in a study of shared clonotypes between healthy human individuals. The repertoire was sequenced with immunoSEQ multiplex PCR; TCRdb's copy has only in-frame clones and lacks some. This sample has about 2.3 million clones; around 90% occur once, and the top ten carry approximately 0.41%. The sequenced sample consisted of naive CD4+ T cells from PBMCs. These receptors came from a man between 18 and 35 years old in good health. Some clones in this sample may be carry-over from other donors' samples. CDR3s include the opening cysteine and the closing phenylalanine or tryptophan. The D gene is left open where the match is weak. Clone size is given for some rows only: seen once, a few or many times, or a class if the clone is expanded.

.	TRBV4-1	few	TRBJ1-2	TGCGCCAGCAGCCAAGGTCAACAGGGTTATGGCTACACCTTC	CASSQGQQGYGYTF
.	TRBV18	.	TRBJ2-1	TGTGCCAGCTCACCATCTCCGGAGGGCGGCGTGCAGTTCTTC	CASSPSPEGGVQFF
TRBD1	TRBV2	.	TRBJ2-4	TGTGCCAGCCGAGTGGTATCAGGGGGCAAAGGCATTCAGTACTTC	CASRVVSGGKGIQYF
.	TRBV18	.	TRBJ1-2	TGTGCCAGCTCCGTACAGGGCTATGGCTACACCTTC	CASSVQGYGYTF
TRBD2	TRBV7-8	.	TRBJ2-2	TGTGCCAGCAGCTCGAGCGGGAGAACCGGGGAGCTGTTTTTT	CASSSSGRTGELFF
.	TRBV7-2	.	TRBJ2-7	TGTGCCAGCAGCTTAGCCCCCTACGAGCAGTACTTC	CASSLAPYEQYF
.	TRBV19	.	TRBJ1-4	TGTGCCAGTACACGACAGTTTGGTGAAAAACTGTTTTTT	CASTRQFGEKLFF
.	TRBV28	.	TRBJ1-2	TGTGCCAGCAGTTTAAACAACAGGGTCTATGGCTACACCTTC	CASSLNNRVYGYTF
.	TRBV18	.	TRBJ2-7	TGTGCCAGCTCGCCCGACGGTTCCTACGAGCAGTACTTC	CASSPDGSYEQYF
.	TRBV5-5	.	TRBJ1-5	TGTGCCAGCAGCTTAATACCAACTCAGCCCCAGCATTTT	CASSLIPTQPQHF
TRBD2	TRBV10-1	.	TRBJ2-3	TGCGCCAGCCCTCTAGCGGGAGGTTCAGATACGCAGTATTTT	CASPLAGGSDTQYF
.	TRBV2	.	TRBJ2-4	TGTGCCAGCAGTGAAGACAGTAAAAACATTCAGTACTTC	CASSEDSKNIQYF
TRBD2	TRBV5-1	.	TRBJ2-7	TGCGCCAGCAGCCGGGACCAGCGGGGACCCTACGAGCAGTACTTC	CASSRDQRGPYEQYF
.	TRBV5-1	.	TRBJ2-7	TGCGCCAGCACCAGGCAGGGGGGCCTCTACGAGCAGTACTTC	CASTRQGGLYEQYF
.	TRBV9	.	TRBJ2-1	TGTGCCAGCAGCGTACGGGCGGACGCACAGGGTGAGCAGTTCTTC	CASSVRADAQGEQFF
.	TRBV28	.	TRBJ1-1	TGTGCCAGCAGATTAAATACTGAAGCTTTCTTT	CASRLNTEAFF
.	TRBV9	few	TRBJ2-2	TGTGCCAGCAGCGTAATGGGGTTCGTCGGTACCGGGGAGCTGTTTTTT	CASSVMGFVGTGELFF
TRBD1	TRBV5-4	.	TRBJ2-2	TGTGCCAGCACCTCTGGACAGGTGGGCACCGGGGAGCTGTTTTTT	CASTSGQVGTGELFF
.	TRBV5-1	once	TRBJ2-7	TGCGCCAGCAGCCCGGGACGGACCTACGAGCAGTACTTC	CASSPGRTYEQYF
TRBD2	TRBV6-4	.	TRBJ2-1	TGTGCCAGATCGTTAGCGGGAGGGCCGGGGAATGAGCAGTTCTTC	CARSLAGGPGNEQFF
.	TRBV28	.	TRBJ2-5	TGTGCCAGCAGTCTCGAAGAGACCCAGTACTTC	CASSLEETQYF
TRBD2	TRBV15	.	TRBJ2-5	TGTGCCACCAGCAGACTTCATGGACTAGCGGGAGGCGGAGAGACCCAGTACTTC	CATSRLHGLAGGGETQYF
.	TRBV30	.	TRBJ2-1	TGTGCCTGGAGTGTACTTGGTCGAGGGACCCACAATGAGCAGTTCTTC	CAWSVLGRGTHNEQFF
TRBD1	TRBV28	.	TRBJ1-5	TGTGCCAGCAGTTCGCCAGGGGGCAGCAATCAGCCCCAGCATTTT	CASSSPGGSNQPQHF
.	TRBV28	.	TRBJ2-5	TGTGCCAGCATGGGACAAAAAGAGACCCAGTACTTC	CASMGQKETQYF
.	TRBV5-1	.	TRBJ2-1	TGCGCCAGCACCGGGACTCCCCTCTCCTACAATGAGCAGTTCTTC	CASTGTPLSYNEQFF
.	TRBV5-1	.	TRBJ2-1	TGCGCCAGCAGCCAACTAGATCCCTTCTACAATGAGCAGTTCTTC	CASSQLDPFYNEQFF
.	TRBV4-1	few	TRBJ1-5	TGCGCCAGCAGCCAAGGCGGGCAGGGGTTGGAGCCCCAGCATTTT	CASSQGGQGLEPQHF
.	TRBV5-6	.	TRBJ2-1	TGTGCCAGCAGCTTAGTTGGGAGGAGCTCCTACAATGAGCAGTTCTTC	CASSLVGRSSYNEQFF
.	TRBV7-3	once	TRBJ2-7	TGTGCCAGCAGCTTACAGCTAGGTTCCGAGCAGTACTTC	CASSLQLGSEQYF
.	TRBV6-5	.	TRBJ2-7	TGTGCCAGCAGTGTCAAGCGACACTACGAGCAGTACTTC	CASSVKRHYEQYF
TRBD1	TRBV5-1	.	TRBJ2-2	TGCGCCACCCGGATAGGGACAGAGAACACCGGGGAGCTGTTTTTT	CATRIGTENTGELFF
TRBD2	TRBV5-1	.	TRBJ2-1	TGCGCCAGCAGCTTGGTCGGTAGCGGGAGCGGTAACAATGAGCAGTTCTTC	CASSLVGSGSGNNEQFF
.	TRBV7-9	.	TRBJ1-1	TGTGCCAGCAGCACCCGCCGCGGGACTGAAGCTTTCTTT	CASSTRRGTEAFF
.	TRBV6-1	.	TRBJ1-5	TGTGCCAGCAGTGAAGGGATCGACGGTCAGCCCCAGCATTTT	CASSEGIDGQPQHF
.	TRBV7-3	.	TRBJ2-2	TGTGCCAGCAGCTCGGACCCAACAATCGGGGAGCTGTTTTTT	CASSSDPTIGELFF
.	TRBV10-3	.	TRBJ2-7	TGTGCCATCAGTGAGGCCGGTGGGACCTACGAGCAGTACTTC	CAISEAGGTYEQYF
TRBD1	TRBV2	.	TRBJ2-1	TGTGCCAGCAGTGAAAGGGACAGGGGCTCCTACAATGAGCAGTTCTTC	CASSERDRGSYNEQFF
TRBD1	TRBV20-1	.	TRBJ2-1	TGCAGCGGGACAGGGTACAATGAGCAGTTCTTC	CSGTGYNEQFF
TRBD2	TRBV5-6	.	TRBJ2-7	TGTGCCAGCAGCTTGGCGATAGCGGGAGCAGCGCGGTACGAGCAGTACTTC	CASSLAIAGAARYEQYF
TRBD1	TRBV7-2	.	TRBJ2-1	TGTGCCAGCAGCTTGCGGACAGGGGCCTACAATGAGCAGTTCTTC	CASSLRTGAYNEQFF